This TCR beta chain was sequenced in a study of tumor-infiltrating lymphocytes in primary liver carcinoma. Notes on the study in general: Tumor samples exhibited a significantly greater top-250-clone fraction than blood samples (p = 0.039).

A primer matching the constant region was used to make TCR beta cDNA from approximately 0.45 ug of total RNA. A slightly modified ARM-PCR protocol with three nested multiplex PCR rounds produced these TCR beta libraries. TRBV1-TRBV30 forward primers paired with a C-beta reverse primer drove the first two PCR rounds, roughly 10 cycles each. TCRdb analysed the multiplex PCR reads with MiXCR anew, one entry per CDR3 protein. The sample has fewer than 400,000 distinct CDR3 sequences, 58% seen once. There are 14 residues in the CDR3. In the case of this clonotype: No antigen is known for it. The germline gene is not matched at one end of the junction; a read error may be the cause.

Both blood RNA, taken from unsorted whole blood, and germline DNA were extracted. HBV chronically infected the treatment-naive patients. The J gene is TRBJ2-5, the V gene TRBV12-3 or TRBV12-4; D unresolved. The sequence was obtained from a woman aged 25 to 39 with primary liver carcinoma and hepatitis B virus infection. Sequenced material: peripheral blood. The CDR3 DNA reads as TGTGGCAGCAGTTTCCTCGCGTTAGGGGAGACCCAGTACTTC. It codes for CGSSFLALGETQYF.